Shown below are 21 T cell receptor beta chains from a single sample sequenced in a study of CD8+ T cells in alopecia areata. As for treatment: oral pan-JAK inhibitor, 5-10 mg twice daily. TCR sequencing used cDNA made by reverse transcription of extracted RNA. The assay was immunoSEQ multiplex PCR, and TCRdb's table has in-frame clones only and misses some. The profile shows 160,000 or so clones, about 54% of them singletons. Sequencing used CD4+ T cells sorted from blood, obtained at roughly week 58, from a patient treated with tofacitinib. Every receptor here comes from a human donor with alopecia areata.

The chain links TRBV6-6 to TRBJ1-2; TRBD1 is a possible D gene (6 bases). V was shortened by 6 bases and J by 8 bases, with 13 bases between the two germline ends. Germline V CDR1 and CDR2: MNHNY, SVGAGI (reference sequence). The CDR3 is 12 amino acids. This chain's CDR3 is CASSYREGGYTF. The CDR3 bases are TGTGCCAGCAGCTACAGGGAGGGCGGCTACACCTTC.

The chain carries TRBV5-4 and TRBJ2-4, with D perhaps TRBD2 (6 bases). Germline V gene lookup returns CDR1 SGHNT and CDR2 YYREEE (reference sequence). With 2 bases removed from V and 5 bases from J, the gap between germline ends came to 14 bases. The CDR3 contains 15 residues. CDR3 in DNA: TGTGCCAGCAGCTTCCGCCGACTAGTGGAAAACATTCAGTACTTC. Protein: CASSFRRLVENIQYF.

The chain links TRBV7-2 to TRBJ1-6; D call uncertain. CDR1 and CDR2 (germline): SGHTA, FQGNSA. The CDR3 runs 14 residues. V dropped 5 bases and J dropped 10 bases, with 15 bases sitting between them. The CDR3 protein is CASSPRHGRSPLHF. For the CDR3, the DNA is TGTGCCAGCAGCCCCCGGCACGGTCGGTCACCCCTCCACTTT.

V is TRBV11-3 and J is TRBJ2-1; TRBD2 is a possible D gene (6 bases). CDR1 SGHNT and CDR2 YENEEA come from the germline V gene. V lost 2 bases and J 8 bases, leaving 19 bases between the germline ends. The CDR3 totals 16 residues. The CDR3, as DNA: TGTGCCAGCAGCTTACGGCGGGGCCTCCACGGCGATGAGCAGTTCTTC. It codes for CASSLRRGLHGDEQFF.

This clone has a handful of counts. The chain joins TRBV5-6 to TRBJ2-5, with D possibly matching TRBD1 (6 bases). The germline CDR1 and CDR2 sequences are SGHDT and YYEEEE. The length of the CDR3 is 14 residues. Trimming stripped 1 base from V and 11 bases from J, with 18 bases between. The CDR3 is CASSLRDRPTEQYF. The DNA for the CDR3 is TGTGCCAGCAGCTTGCGAGACAGGCCTACGGAGCAGTACTTC.

The chain combines TRBV19 with TRBJ1-2; no clear D gene. The V and J ends lost 6 bases and 13 bases respectively, with 15 bases between them. The germline CDR1 and CDR2 sequences are LNHDA and SQIVND (reference sequence). The CDR3 contains 11 residues. CDR3 DNA: TGTGCCAGTAGCCTCTCCGGGCTCCGCACCTTC. It encodes CASSLSGLRTF.

The V gene is TRBV25-1, the J gene TRBJ1-5; TRBD1 might be the D (5 bases). The CDR3 is 12 residues long. Germline V gene lookup returns CDR1 MGHDK and CDR2 SYGVNS. V lost 5 bases to trimming and J lost 7 bases, with 9 bases between them. CDR3 in DNA: TGTGCCAGCAGTACAGGAATCCAGCCCCAGCATTTT. Encoded protein: CASSTGIQPQHF. The full variable domain, its missing parts supplied by reference TRBV25-1 and TRBJ1-5, is EADIYQTPRYLVIGTGKKITLECSQTMGHDKMYWYQQDPGMELHLIHYSYGVNSTEKGDLSSESTVSRIRTEHFPLTLESARPSHTSQYLCASSTGIQPQHFGDGTRLSIL.

This clone was seen more than once but under ten times. The J gene is TRBJ1-1, the V gene TRBV27, with TRBD1 matching 9 bases. V shed 5 bases and J 0 bases; nucleotides not matched to a gene: 10. Germline-derived CDR1 and CDR2 are MNHEY and SMNVEV (reference sequence). The CDR3 is 17 amino acids. In DNA, the CDR3 is TGTGCCAGCAGTCGTCGGACAGGGGCGGGGGTGAACACTGAAGCTTTCTTT. It encodes CASSRRTGAGVNTEAFF.

The CDR3 nucleotides are TGTGCCAGCAGCTTAACGGGACTAGCGGGGGCCACAGATACGCAGTATTTT. It is translated as CASSLTGLAGATDTQYF. The chain couples TRBV7-3 to TRBJ2-3; 14 nucleotides agree with TRBD2. The CDR3 runs to 17 residues. With V trimmed by 0 bases and J by 2 bases, 1 base remained unmatched. CDR1 SGHTA and CDR2 FQGTGA come from the germline V gene.

This chain uses TRBV4-1 with TRBJ2-7, with 10 bases fitting TRBD2. The germline V gene encodes CDR1 MGHRA and CDR2 YSYEKL. The CDR3 is made up of 16 amino acids. After removal of 2 bases from V and 2 bases from J, the junction contained 6 bases not matched to a gene. CDR3 residues: CASSQSTSGVTYEQYF. DNA of the CDR3: TGCGCCAGCAGCCAATCTACTAGCGGGGTAACCTACGAGCAGTACTTC.

J is TRBJ2-2 and V is TRBV11-2; possible D gene TRBD1, 6 bases. In germline, CDR1 is SGHAT, CDR2 FQNNGV. The CDR3 is 13 amino acids. Trimming removed 6 bases at V and 5 bases at J, with 10 bases between. The CDR3 coding sequence is TGTGCCAGCAGAGTTGGGACAACCGGGGAGCTGTTTTTT. Its translation: CASRVGTTGELFF.

Comment on this clone: Other DNA sequences from this sample encode an identical CDR3 as well. The genes are TRBV29-1 and TRBJ2-2, with D possibly matching TRBD1 (6 bases). The CDR3 runs to 14 residues. Germline V gene sequence: CDR1 SQVTM, CDR2 ANQGSEA. The germline V and J ends were trimmed by 0 bases and 4 bases, with 9 bases remaining between them. Here the CDR3 DNA reads TGCAGCGTTGAAGAACAGGGCGGCACCGGGGAGCTGTTTTTT. This sequence encodes CSVEEQGGTGELFF.

The V gene is TRBV7-3, the J gene TRBJ2-2; 8 bases agree with TRBD1. The CDR3 has 16 amino acids. V shed 1 base and J 4 bases; nucleotides not matched to a gene: 5. CDR1 SGHTA and CDR2 FQGTGA come from the germline V gene. The CDR3 loop is CASSLMTTGATGELFF. The CDR3 region has the DNA TGTGCCAGCAGCTTAATGACGACAGGGGCCACCGGGGAGCTGTTTTTT.

The rearrangement uses TRBV5-4 and TRBJ2-5, with D perhaps assigned TRBD1 or TRBD2 (5 bases each). Germline V gives CDR1 SGHNT, CDR2 YYREEE (reference sequence). The CDR3 totals 14 residues. With 0 bases removed from V and 5 bases from J, the gap between germline ends came to 11 bases. CDR3 protein: CASSLGDRGETQYF. CDR3 in DNA: TGTGCCAGCAGCTTGGGAGACAGAGGGGAGACCCAGTACTTC. Complete variable domain (other parts from reference TRBV5-4 and TRBJ2-5): ETGVTQSPTHLIKTRGQQVTLRCSSQSGHNTVSWYQQALGQGPQFIFQYYREEENGRGNFPPRFSGLQFPNYSSELNVNALELDDSALYLCASSLGDRGETQYFGPGTRLLVL.

J is TRBJ2-7 and V is TRBV7-9; D possibly corresponds to TRBD2 (6 bases). CDR1 SEHNR and CDR2 FQNEAQ come from the germline V gene (reference sequence). This CDR3 comprises 19 residues. V lost 6 bases and J 2 bases, leaving 29 bases between the germline ends. CDR3 DNA sequence: TGTGCCAGCAGTTCCACCGGGACTGTCGTTACTCGGTCCACCTACGAGCAGTACTTC. Translation gives CASSSTGTVVTRSTYEQYF.

This clone was seen only a few times. V is TRBV2 and J is TRBJ2-5; D possibly corresponds to TRBD1 (6 bases). CDR1 and CDR2 from the germline V gene are SNHLY and FYNNEI. The V gene lost 4 bases and the J gene lost 4 bases, with 10 bases spanning the gap. This CDR3 region has 13 residues. The CDR3 DNA is TGTGCCAGCAGTGGGGGACAAGGAGAGACCCAGTACTTC. As protein: CASSGGQGETQYF. Combining the CDR3 with reference TRBV2 and TRBJ2-5 gives the whole variable domain EPEVTQTPSHQVTQMGQEVILRCVPISNHLYFYWYRQILGQKVEFLVSFYNNEISEKSEIFDDQFSVERPDGSNFTLKIRSTKLEDSAMYFCASSGGQGETQYFGPGTRLLVL.

This clone has only a few counts. V gene TRBV4-1 combines with J gene TRBJ1-5, with D uncertain. The CDR3 is 15 residues long. Deletions cut 1 base from V and 7 bases from J, with 14 bases between. The germline V gene encodes CDR1 MGHRA and CDR2 YSYEKL. CDR3 nucleotide sequence: TGCGCCAGCAGCCAAGGAGGTACGAGCAGCCAGCCCCAGCATTTT. Encoded protein: CASSQGGTSSQPQHF.

This chain uses TRBV19 with TRBJ1-1, with TRBD1 matching 7 bases. The CDR3 sequence is 15 residues long. The germline gives CDR1 LNHDA, CDR2 SQIVND (reference sequence). J was trimmed by 1 base and V by 7 bases; bases with no gene match: 9. CDR3 in DNA: TGTGCCAGTACCATGGGGGGACAGCGGAACACTGAAGCTTTCTTT. This sequence encodes CASTMGGQRNTEAFF. The full variable domain, its missing parts supplied by reference TRBV19 and TRBJ1-1, is DGGITQSPKYLFRKEGQNVTLSCEQNLNHDAMYWYRQDPGQGLRLIYYSQIVNDFQKGDIAEGYSVSREKKESFPLTVTSAQKNPTAFYLCASTMGGQRNTEAFFGQGTRLTVV.

The J gene is TRBJ2-3, the V gene TRBV30; TRBD2 might be the D (5 bases). The CDR3 contains 15 residues. V lost 3 bases and J lost 3, with 16 bases in between. Germline values: CDR1 GTSNPN, CDR2 SVGIG (reference sequence). The CDR3 DNA reads TGTGCCTGGAGCGTGGGAGCGTTGGGGACAGATACGCAGTATTTT. This codes for CAWSVGALGTDTQYF.

This clone showed up just a few times. At one of its ends the junction is not consistent with the germline gene, which may arise from a read error. V is TRBV12-5 and J is TRBJ2-7; D unresolved. The V gene's germline CDR1 is LGHNT and CDR2 FRNRAP. The CDR3 is 11 amino acids. CDR3 nucleotide sequence: TGTGCTAGTGGTTCAGTTTTCATCCAGGTCTTC. It yields the protein CASGSVFIQVF.

CDR3 in DNA: TGCAGCGCACTTACCTACAGGGGACGGGGTGGCTACACCTTC. This gives the protein CSALTYRGRGGYTF. The chain uses TRBV29-1 and TRBJ1-2, with 7 bases fitting TRBD1. This CDR3 has 14 residues. With V trimmed by 7 bases and J by 7 bases, 15 bases remained unmatched. Germline V CDR1 and CDR2: SQVTM, ANQGSEA.